This TCR beta chain came from a study of cytomegalovirus exposure and HLA in healthy donors (TCRdb year 2017). Notes on the research overall: In an earlier analysis of under 750 of the donors, roughly 300 Gb of sequence data and some 120 million unique TCR beta sequences from roughly 190 million T cells were reported. The study aimed to test whether signatures of past pathogen exposure could be identified by cataloging public T cell receptors. Class I and class II HLA loci were covered by the typing at four-digit resolution. Among about 360 genotyped donors of the cohort, an average of approximately 230,000 unique TCR beta nucleotide sequences were sequenced per donor, roughly 20% of them non-productive. High-throughput TCR immunosequencing, statistical association of individual TCRs with disease status, and machine learning were combined to predict cytomegalovirus infection status. All discovery cohort repertoires had been generated using a single sequencing platform. Genome-wide SNP genotypes for about three fifths of the roughly 700 donors were used in a later genetic analysis, which treated that subset as a discovery cohort. In a later analysis, previously published TCR beta repertoires from about 640 donors were re-analyzed and high-resolution HLA genotyping was added so that TCR occurrence patterns could be studied. In the later analysis, no new phenotypic data were used to find candidate immune exposures; instead, reliance was placed on TCR beta sequences and their occurrence across donors. An early release that covered more than 550 HLA-typed donors contained approximately 320 gigabases of sequencing data and about 84 million unique TCR sequences. Because of strong linkage in the cohort, roughly five DR-DQ haplotypes were treated as single units for association and clustering. The number of donors typed differed by locus, with 629-630 for A, B, C, DRB1 and DQB1, about 500 for DQA1, 600 to 610 for DPA1, and around 430 for DPB1. Along with the 666-subject first cohort, a separate validation cohort of over a hundred different subjects was used. Among the approximately 420 genotyped donors, approximately 76% belonged to the genetic ancestry cluster associated with self-reported Caucasian donors. Donor age, sex, ethnicity and CMV serostatus were compiled together with the repertoire data. The study used immunosequencing to profile the T cell repertoires of more than 650 subjects and linked those repertoires to cytomegalovirus serostatus. An earlier analysis of approximately 580 of the donors used high-throughput TCR beta sequencing to judge whether each TCR beta V gene segment behaved as functional or pseudogenic. Summary of the overall study and its limitations: Cytomegalovirus status was reported to be diagnosed by the classifier with high specificity and sensitivity in both the original and validation cohorts. A later analysis associated about 17,000 TCR beta sequences with specific HLA alleles at a false discovery rate of 0.05. A later genetic analysis associated a missense DCLRE1C variant with V-gene and J-gene trimming of TCR beta chains, and an independent cohort replicated the association. Presence/absence analyses assumed roughly uniform sequencing depth across donors, an assumption that may not hold. The authors suggested that the approach could potentially be extended to other disease states and immunological phenotypes. Because counts were too low, seventeen rarely observed V segments, including chromosome 9 orphons, were left out of the earlier analysis of some 640 of the donors. Most CMV-associated TCR beta chains appeared to be HLA-restricted in a later analysis, and the HLA associations seemed to be driven largely by CMV exposure. In a later analysis, TCR association rates were found to vary across HLA loci, with the most associated TCRs seen for DRB1 alleles and the fewest for HLA-C alleles. Compared with equally common non-associated chains, HLA-associated TCR beta chains in a later analysis were more clonally expanded and had lower generation probabilities. Assigning TCR associations to individual alleles was difficult when HLA alleles, especially DR and DQ, strongly co-occurred. A few of the identified cytomegalovirus-associated TCR beta chains were confirmed in vitro to be specific for cytomegalovirus antigens. In this cohort, only TCR beta chains were sequenced, and detectable features were limited by the absence of alpha or paired-chain data. A group of highly shared sequence variants was considered likely to be a technical artifact of the sequencing pipeline. Several of the top co-occurrence clusters appeared to be linked to parvovirus B19, influenza, CMV and Epstein-Barr virus, according to a later analysis. Correlated functional status among segregating V segments might reflect linkage disequilibrium, but an unknown experimental factor could not be ruled out. A further reported finding was that TCR beta sequences accurately predicted the HLA-A and HLA-B alleles for most subjects in the first cohort. The 87-base-pair reads could not distinguish some IMGT-functional V segments, including TRBV6-2 and TRBV6-3, so those segments were excluded. CMV serostatus was the only immune exposure information available for the cohort. An earlier analysis of some 590 of the donors showed that most TCR beta V segments appeared in productive rearrangements either about 87% or about 30% of the time, which broadly matched IMGT annotations. Because HLA typing was unavailable for some donors at each locus, only the typed subset was used in association tests. Across donors, most TCR sequences were observed very rarely, whereas some public TCRs were present in many individuals. In a later genetic analysis, fewer N-insertions in productive TCRs were reported among donors in an Asian-associated ancestry cluster than the roughly 710-donor mean. The study gave a list of some 150 TCR beta chains associated with cytomegalovirus.

Comment on this clone: Its antigen target is currently unknown. Per-base quality was not reported, and no clone a single base away is much larger than it.

Receptor amplification or capture employed the immunoSEQ multiplex PCR assay. For the multiplex PCR, a mixture combining 60 forward primers for TCR Vbeta segments and 13 reverse primers for TCR Jbeta segments was used. The CDR3 region of rearranged TCR beta genes was amplified from genomic DNA with a multiplex PCR assay. The Illumina HiSeq System was used to sequence the amplified TCR beta libraries as 87-base-pair reads. From the authors' description of their analysis: Across the 600 to 700 repertoires, a later analysis counted 78 million or so unique TCR beta chains, around 11 million of which were shared by at least two donors. Raw reads were error-corrected and collapsed into unique sequences with a nearest-neighbor algorithm that merged closely related sequences to remove PCR and sequencing errors. Alignment of CDR3 sequences to IMGT reference sequences was used to assign V, D and J gene segments. For a sequence to be retained, at least a six-nucleotide match to both a V gene segment and a J gene segment was required. Rearrangements were classified as productive when the CDR3 lacked stop codons and remained in frame with V and J, and all other rearrangements were classified as non-productive. CDR3 was defined according to IMGT convention as the region running from the second conserved V-encoded cysteine to the conserved J-encoded phenylalanine. The earlier analysis of 450 to 750 of the donors excluded any sequence lacking an unambiguous match to a single V gene segment. An earlier analysis of fewer than 650 of the donors classified V segments as functional when productive rearrangements were above 56.7% and as segregating when the standard deviation between donors was above 5%. A statistical classification framework was built for diagnosing cytomegalovirus status from the catalog of TCR beta chain sequences. V and J gene assignment, in a later analysis, came from comparing TCR nucleotide sequences with IMGT/GENE-DB human TR gene sequences. The TCRdist pipeline was used in a later analysis to assign CDR3 sequences and most-parsimonious VDJ recombination scenarios. In a later analysis, every TCR beta chain was defined by the combination of its CDR3 amino acid sequence and its V-gene family, and reads without a unique V-gene family were dropped. In a later analysis, fewer than 650 highly shared, low-generation-probability nucleotide sequences were removed to address suspected cross-contamination and a sequencing artifact. In a later analysis, a clonal expansion index for each public chain was calculated from normalized within-repertoire ranks of inferred template counts. Generation probabilities in a later analysis came from a VDJ recombination model fitted to out-of-frame rearrangements, and those results were checked against IGoR. Hypergeometric tests were used in a later analysis to score TCR-TCR, TCR-HLA and TCR-CMV co-occurrence, with a repertoire-size bias correction applied to the TCR pairs. A later analysis estimated false discovery rates by permuting HLA or CMV assignments 20 times. In a later analysis, co-occurring TCRs were grouped using DBSCAN, and TCRdist sequence similarity was added for clustering within HLA-allele-positive subsets. For co-occurrence clustering, repertoires with fewer than 30,000 or more than 120,000 public chains were excluded, along with five repertoires with anomalous nucleotide sharing. Imported from immuneACCESS, the table was reduced by TCRdb to in-frame sequences with V and J called. These copies leave out some clones; in studies compared against another copy, an unresolved V gene accounts for under half, and the cause of the remainder is not known. For V, J and clone size, that table is used; D and trimming come from the DNA. This sample holds 170,000 or so clones; around 83% were observed only once. Around 1.5% of the sample belongs to the ten largest clones.

V trim: 4 bases; J trim: 10 bases; unmatched bases: 12. Its CDR3 holds 16 amino acids, cysteine through phenylalanine. Of the read, only the CDR3 DNA is kept; its 48 bases are in frame from base 1. As encoded in the germline V gene (reference sequence), CDR1 is SGHNT while CDR2 is YYREEE. The cohort was made up of about 670 healthy bone marrow donors. All cohort members were sampled while nominally healthy, although unrecorded immune exposures were likely present. The donor tested CMV seronegative, placing the donor among the 350 to 400 seronegative members of the cohort. Every donor gave a peripheral blood sample, and the peripheral blood mononuclear cells from that sample were used for TCR beta sequencing. Genomic DNA extraction from the blood cell samples was performed with the Qiagen DNeasy Blood Extraction Kit.

The sequencing input was PBMCs. The receptor comes from a man aged 50-59 years in good health and CMV-seronegative. The chain was built from TRBV5-4 and TRBJ2-1; 12 bases in between match TRBD2. Read as DNA, the sequence is TGTGCCAGCAGCGCCGTGGCTAGCGGGGGGGCCAGGGAGCAGTTCTTC. It specifies CASSAVASGGAREQFF. The full variable domain, with segments outside the CDR3 supplied by the reference TRBV5-4 and TRBJ2-1 proteins, appears as ETGVTQSPTHLIKTRGQQVTLRCSSQSGHNTVSWYQQALGQGPQFIFQYYREEENGRGNFPPRFSGLQFPNYSSELNVNALELDDSALYLCASSAVASGGAREQFFGPGTRLTVL.